One and the same sample provided the 21 T cell receptor beta chains below, sequenced in a study of CD8 T cells in Susac syndrome. With random hexamers, 0.5 to 1 ug RNA was reverse transcribed. Each CDR3 protein is one row after TCRdb ran MiXCR on the immunoSEQ multiplex PCR reads. The repertoire has 110,000 to 150,000 distinct CDR3 sequences, 94% of them found once; the top ten carry 0.27%. The specimen sequenced was CD8+ T cells from PBMCs. Every receptor here comes from a human donor in good health.

The rearrangement links TRBV20-1 to TRBJ2-7, with 11 bases fitting TRBD2. This CDR3 has 16 residues. Germline V gives CDR1 DFQATT, CDR2 SNEGSKA (reference sequence). Unmatched junction bases numbered 10, after V lost 6 bases and J lost 0 bases. CDR3 residues: CSAGGLAGPSSYEQYF. CDR3 coding DNA: TGCAGTGCCGGTGGACTAGCGGGCCCTTCCTCCTACGAGCAGTACTTC.

The genes are TRBV27 and TRBJ2-7; TRBD2 agrees at 7 bases. The CDR3 extends over 13 amino acids. With V trimmed by 2 bases and J by 5 bases, 3 bases remained unmatched. From germline, CDR1 is MNHEY and CDR2 SMNVEV (reference sequence). CDR3 residues: CASSLGGRDEQYF. Written as DNA, the CDR3 is TGTGCCAGCAGTTTAGGGGGGAGGGACGAGCAGTACTTC.

V and J are TRBV9 and TRBJ2-7; possible D gene TRBD2, 6 bases. The CDR3 is made up of 13 amino acids. The V gene lost 3 bases and the J gene lost 4 bases, with 11 bases spanning the gap. Germline V CDR1 and CDR2: SGDLS, YYNGEE. The CDR3 DNA is TGTGCCAGCAGCGCCGGGACTGAATACGAGCAGTACTTC. It specifies CASSAGTEYEQYF.

This rearrangement joins TRBV6-5 to TRBJ1-2; 9 bases align to TRBD1. Germline assignment: CDR1 MNHEY and CDR2 SVGAGI. This CDR3 has 15 amino acids. V dropped 5 bases and J dropped 5; count of bases not matched to a gene: 9. In DNA form, the CDR3 reads TGTGCCAGCAGTACCCCCCGGGACAGGGTTTATGGCTACACCTTC. Its translation: CASSTPRDRVYGYTF.

The CDR3 DNA sequence: TGTGCCAGCAGTTATCCGCAGGGTTACCATCAGCCCCAGCATTTT. It is translated as CASSYPQGYHQPQHF. The chain is built from TRBV27 and TRBJ1-5, with a tentative D call TRBD1 (5 bases). This CDR3 is 15 amino acids long. V was clipped by 4 bases and J by 5 bases, with 15 bases between them. Germline CDR1 and CDR2: MNHEY and SMNVEV (reference sequence).

This clonotype has more than one count but fewer than ten. This chain links TRBV27 with TRBJ2-6; D is ambiguous. Germline assignment: CDR1 MNHEY and CDR2 SMNVEV (reference sequence). This CDR3 region has 13 residues. With 3 bases removed from V and 2 bases from J, the gap between germline ends came to 2 bases. The CDR3: CASSLTGANVLTF. The CDR3 DNA reads TGTGCCAGCAGTTTGACTGGGGCCAACGTCCTGACTTTC.

The chain recombines TRBV25-1 with TRBJ2-5, with TRBD2 identical over 7 bases. In germline, CDR1 is MGHDK, CDR2 SYGVNS. The CDR3 extends over 13 amino acids. V was pared by 3 bases and J by 4 bases, with 2 bases of the junction left unmatched. CDR3 region: CASSDSGLETQYF. CDR3 in DNA: TGTGCCAGCAGTGATAGCGGGCTAGAGACCCAGTACTTC.

V usage is TRBV6-5 and J usage is TRBJ2-7; D is perhaps TRBD1 (5 bases). V was pared by 0 bases and J by 7 bases, with 13 bases between. The CDR3 is 14 residues long. Germline values: CDR1 MNHEY, CDR2 SVGAGI. CDR3 nucleotide sequence: TGTGCCAGCAGTTACTCGGGGCCGTTCAGTGAGCAGTACTTC. Protein sequence: CASSYSGPFSEQYF.

The V and J genes are TRBV4-1 and TRBJ2-7; 7 positions agree with TRBD2. V lost 1 base and J lost 4; bases outside the gene matches: 13. CDR3 size: 17 residues. In germline, CDR1 is MGHRA, CDR2 YSYEKL. The CDR3 sequence is CASSQVGGASGTYEQYF. CDR3 DNA sequence: TGCGCCAGCAGCCAAGTCGGAGGGGCTAGCGGCACATACGAGCAGTACTTC.

The CDR3 is CASSFGRWEVVETQYF. The CDR3 coding sequence is TGTGCCAGCAGCTTTGGACGCTGGGAAGTTGTCGAGACCCAGTACTTC. The rearrangement uses TRBV13 and TRBJ2-5, with no clear D. Trimming removed 3 bases from V and 5 bases from J, with 19 bases in between. The germline V gene encodes CDR1 PRHDT and CDR2 FYEKMQ (reference sequence). This CDR3 region has 16 residues.

The chain recombines TRBV28 with TRBJ2-1, with 9 nucleotides matching TRBD1. This CDR3 is built from 17 residues. V lost 5 bases and J lost 10; bases outside the gene matches: 18. Germline lookup yields CDR1 MDHEN and CDR2 SYDVKM. The CDR3 bases are TGTGCCAGCAGTATGCTGGTGGGGACAGGGTTAGGGAGCGAGCAGTTCTTC. Protein product: CASSMLVGTGLGSEQFF.

The rearrangement joins TRBV4-3 to TRBJ2-7; D is possibly TRBD2 (5 bases). The germline V and J ends were trimmed by 4 bases and 2 bases, with 12 bases remaining between them. Germline CDR1 reads LGHNA; CDR2 reads YSLEER. The CDR3 length is 14 residues. The CDR3 is CASSPRPGTYEQYF. CDR3 sequence (DNA): TGCGCCAGCAGCCCTAGACCGGGGACCTACGAGCAGTACTTC.

The chain employs TRBV29-1 and TRBJ2-2; possibly TRBD1 for D (6 bases). Germline V gene lookup returns CDR1 SQVTM and CDR2 ANQGSEA. V was clipped by 7 bases and J by 1 base, with 10 bases between them. The length of the CDR3 is 13 residues. For the CDR3, the DNA is TGCAGCGGCACAGGGCAGAACACCGGGGAGCTGTTTTTT. Translated, it gives CSGTGQNTGELFF.

DNA of the CDR3: TGTGCCAGCAGTCCAAGAGGCAAGCGGGTAGCCCAGGCGGCCCAGTACTTC. This codes for CASSPRGKRVAQAAQYF. The rearrangement uses TRBV3-1 and TRBJ2-5, with a tentative D call TRBD2 (6 bases). The germline V gene encodes CDR1 LGHDT and CDR2 YNNKEL (reference sequence). This CDR3 spans 17 amino acids. V lost 6 bases, J lost 9 bases, and 29 bases lay in between.

The genes are TRBV5-6 and TRBJ1-1; 7 bases are a match to TRBD1. The CDR3 sequence is 17 residues long. Germline lookup yields CDR1 SGHDT and CDR2 YYEEEE. V dropped 0 bases and J dropped 3; count of bases not matched to a gene: 11. The CDR3 protein is CASSLGQGLVYDTEAFF. The DNA of the CDR3 is TGTGCCAGCAGCTTGGGACAGGGATTAGTGTATGACACTGAAGCTTTCTTT.

The gene calls are TRBV23-1 and TRBJ2-1; D possibly matches TRBD1 or TRBD2 (6 bases each). TRBV23-1 is classed as an ORF, of uncertain function. The germline V and J ends were trimmed by 10 bases and 5 bases, with 15 bases remaining between them. There are 13 residues in the CDR3. The CDR3 here is CATPGAANNEQFF. The CDR3, as DNA: TGCGCCACCCCGGGGGCGGCTAACAATGAGCAGTTCTTC.

The chain carries TRBV9 and TRBJ2-7; 7 bases are shared with TRBD2. V shed 0 bases and J 3 bases; nucleotides not matched to a gene: 6. This CDR3 is 15 amino acids long. Germline lookup yields CDR1 SGDLS and CDR2 YYNGEE. The CDR3 reads CASSVAASGNYEQYF. CDR3 in DNA: TGTGCCAGCAGCGTAGCGGCTAGCGGAAACTACGAGCAGTACTTC.

This chain links TRBV29-1 with TRBJ2-1; D is possibly TRBD1 or TRBD2 (6 bases each). The CDR3 consists of 13 residues. V gave up 5 bases and J gave up 9 bases, with 17 bases separating them. Germline V CDR1 and CDR2: SQVTM, ANQGSEA. CDR3 sequence reads: CSVLRGRMGEQFF. The DNA for the CDR3 is TGCAGCGTTCTGAGGGGGAGGATGGGTGAGCAGTTCTTC.

The CDR3 DNA reads TGCGCCAGCAGCGAGGCGAAGCCCCAGCATTTT. It yields the protein CASSEAKPQHF. V and J are TRBV5-1 and TRBJ1-5; D is unresolved. CDR1 is SGHRS and CDR2 is YFSETQ in the germline V gene. Deletions cut 4 bases from V and 8 bases from J, with 7 bases between. CDR3 size: 11 residues.

The gene calls are TRBV4-3 and TRBJ2-4; D is ambiguous. V was pared by 4 bases and J by 8 bases, with 21 bases between. This CDR3 spans 16 amino acids. Germline lookup yields CDR1 LGHNA and CDR2 YSLEER. CDR3: CASSPTRWSDLDIQYF. CDR3 DNA sequence: TGCGCCAGCAGCCCCACAAGGTGGTCGGACCTGGACATTCAGTACTTC.

This rearrangement joins TRBV27 to TRBJ2-7, with 11 bases that match TRBD2. This CDR3 contains 15 residues. Per germline, CDR1 MNHEY and CDR2 SMNVEV (reference sequence). After removal of 1 base from V and 5 bases from J, the junction contained 4 bases not matched to a gene. The CDR3 region has the DNA TGTGCCAGCAGTTTATTAGCGGGAGGGCTTAACGAGCAGTACTTC. The encoded protein is CASSLLAGGLNEQYF.